Below, one T cell receptor beta chain is given with its context. The antigen is not known. TCRdb reprocessed the 5' RACE reads with MiXCR, giving one entry per CDR3 protein. Of approximately 56,000 distinct CDR3 sequences detected, roughly a tenth appear once; the ten largest clones hold 5.5% to 7.5%. This specimen belongs to a study of early T cells in non-severe SARS-CoV-2 infection. Study-wide background: Alpha and beta chains were unpaired, from unsorted whole-blood bulk RNA. Study conclusions and caveats: Comparison of clonotypes with VDJdb favored anti-spike CD8 responses while missing private and CD4 specificities.

This receptor was taken from an adult who was a healthcare worker with PCR-confirmed SARS-CoV-2 infection or an uninfected control (not recorded which). What was sequenced was whole blood.

CDR3 sequence (DNA): TGTGCCAGCAGTTACGTATCGGCCCCGTACTGTGAACTCCCAGCCAAAAACATTCAGTACTTC. The encoded protein is CASSYVSAPYCELPAKNIQYF. The chain uses TRBV6-9 and TRBJ2-4; D ambiguous. The CDR3 is made up of 21 amino acids. The ends were cut back, 3 bases at V and 0 bases at J, with 27 bases in the middle. Germline CDR1 reads MNHGY; CDR2 reads SVAAGI.